These 23 T cell receptor beta chains were sequenced from one sample in a study of blood T cell repertoires in COVID-19. Assay used: immunoSEQ multiplex PCR; TCRdb lists only in-frame clones, some missing. Among 25,000 to 35,000 clones, about 91% were seen once, and the ten largest hold around 5%. The sample comprised peripheral blood. Receptor source: a human donor in a cohort sampled during active COVID-19.

This rearrangement joins TRBV24-1 to TRBJ2-3; 7 bases align to TRBD1. V shed 9 bases and J 4 bases; nucleotides not matched to a gene: 6. CDR3 size: 13 residues. CDR1 KGHDR and CDR2 SFDVKD come from the germline V gene. The CDR3 spells CATGQDYSDTQYF. The CDR3 DNA is TGTGCCACCGGACAGGATTATTCAGATACGCAGTATTTT.

The CDR3 loop reads CATMGLDTQYF. The DNA of the CDR3 is TGTGCCACCATGGGCCTGGATACGCAGTATTTT. The J gene is TRBJ2-3, the V gene TRBV12-3 or TRBV12-4; D remains unclear. The CDR3 extends over 11 amino acids. V gave up 10 bases and J gave up 6 bases, with 11 bases separating them.

The CDR3: CASSLGRDPTNEKLFF. Here the CDR3 DNA reads TGCGCCAGCAGCTTGGGGAGGGATCCAACTAATGAAAAACTGTTTTTT. This sequence joins TRBV5-1 and TRBJ1-4; D is unclear. The V end was cut by 0 bases, the J end by 0 bases, with 9 bases between. The CDR3 extends over 16 amino acids. Looked up from germline, CDR1 is SGHRS and CDR2 is YFSETQ.

The chain joins TRBV6-5 to TRBJ1-1; TRBD1 agrees at 8 bases. J was trimmed by 4 bases and V by 5 bases; bases with no gene match: 9. The CDR3 is 15 residues long. Germline V gene sequence: CDR1 MNHEY, CDR2 SVGAGI. Here the CDR3 reads CASSTRTGSITEAFF. Here the CDR3 DNA reads TGTGCCAGCAGTACCCGGACAGGGTCCATCACTGAAGCTTTCTTT.

The V gene is TRBV9, the J gene TRBJ1-1; the D gene is possibly TRBD1 (5 bases). V shed 0 bases and J shed 1 base, with 10 bases lying between them. CDR3 length equals 15 residues. Per germline, CDR1 SGDLS and CDR2 YYNGEE. The CDR3 reads CASSVDDSWNTEAFF. In DNA, the CDR3 is TGTGCCAGCAGCGTAGACGACAGTTGGAACACTGAAGCTTTCTTT.

The chain has TRBV5-1 and TRBJ2-6; TRBD1 matches 7 bases. This CDR3 has 15 residues. The J segment lost 2 bases and the V segment lost 4 bases, leaving 3 bases of the junction unmatched. Germline V CDR1 and CDR2: SGHRS, YFSETQ. CDR3: CASSLDRAGANVLTF. The CDR3 bases are TGCGCCAGCAGCCTCGACAGGGCTGGGGCCAACGTCCTGACTTTC.

The chain joins TRBV7-9 to TRBJ1-2; D unresolved. V dropped 6 bases and J dropped 8 bases, with 16 bases sitting between them. This CDR3 has 13 amino acids. Germline-derived CDR1 and CDR2 are SEHNR and FQNEAQ (reference sequence). CDR3 in DNA: TGTGCCAGCAGTTCCCCACGGGGTGGCGGCTACACCTTC. This encodes CASSSPRGGGYTF.

This chain joins TRBV3-1 (or the pseudogene TRBV3-2) and TRBJ2-1; no clear D gene. Deletions cut 2 bases from V and 10 bases from J, with 12 bases between. The CDR3 covers 13 residues. Germline V gene data show CDR1 as LGHDT and CDR2 as YNNKEL (reference sequence). This chain's CDR3 is CASSQTSLGEQFF. The CDR3 DNA sequence: TGTGCCAGCAGCCAAACCTCACTGGGCGAGCAGTTCTTC.

The rearrangement links TRBV30 to TRBJ1-1; a weak D match, TRBD1 (6 bases). The CDR3 length is 14 residues. Trimming took off 1 base at V and 5 bases at J, with 14 bases between the two ends. Germline lookup yields CDR1 GTSNPN and CDR2 SVGIG (reference sequence). The CDR3 nucleotides are TGTGCCTGGAGTGGAGGGCCGAGGGGGACTGAAGCTTTCTTT. Translating gives CAWSGGPRGTEAFF.

This clone was seen just once. The rearrangement links TRBV7-2 to TRBJ2-1; 8 bases match TRBD1. The CDR3 covers 14 residues. V shed 3 bases, J shed 7 bases, and the junction held 5 bases outside the gene matches. Germline V gene lookup returns CDR1 SGHTA and CDR2 FQGNSA. CDR3 residues: CASSLQGAINEQFF. CDR3 nucleotide sequence: TGTGCCAGCAGCTTGCAGGGGGCTATAAATGAGCAGTTCTTC.

The V and J genes are TRBV6-5 and TRBJ1-5; a weak D match, TRBD1 (5 bases). Germline lookup yields CDR1 MNHEY and CDR2 SVGAGI. V was clipped by 0 bases and J by 7 bases, with 13 bases between them. CDR3 length equals 15 residues. CDR3 protein: CASSYSIGGGQPQHF. DNA for the CDR3: TGTGCCAGCAGTTACTCGATTGGTGGGGGGCAGCCCCAGCATTTT.

The rearrangement uses TRBV11-2 and TRBJ2-1; weak D call: TRBD2 (5 bases). The CDR3 totals 15 residues. Trimming removed 7 bases at V and 3 bases at J, with 16 bases between. The germline CDR1 and CDR2 sequences are SGHAT and FQNNGV. CDR3 coding DNA: TGTGCCAGCACCTTCGGGCCCGGGGTCTACAATGAGCAGTTCTTC. It codes for CASTFGPGVYNEQFF.

This chain joins TRBV6-5 and TRBJ1-2; D call uncertain. CDR3 length: 12 residues. Germline values: CDR1 MNHEY, CDR2 SVGAGI. Trimming removed 9 bases at V and 7 bases at J, with 15 bases between. CDR3 sequence (DNA): TGTGCCAGTACCGCGGGTTCGAGTGGCTACACCTTC. Amino acid sequence: CASTAGSSGYTF.

This clone was recorded only once. The gene calls are TRBV12-3 or TRBV12-4 and TRBJ1-5; D is undetermined. The CDR3 has 13 amino acids. The germline V and J ends were trimmed by 6 bases and 3 bases, with 9 bases remaining between them. Here the CDR3 reads CASRNSFNQPQHF. Here the CDR3 DNA reads TGTGCCAGCAGAAACAGCTTCAATCAGCCCCAGCATTTT.

This rearrangement joins TRBV18 to TRBJ2-5, with a possible D match to TRBD2 (5 bases). CDR1 is KGHSH and CDR2 is LQKENI in the germline V gene. The CDR3 is 13 residues long. V was cut by 5 bases and J by 7 bases, with 14 bases left in between. The CDR3 sequence is CASSDTRFGTQYF. In DNA form, the CDR3 reads TGTGCCAGCTCAGATACTAGATTCGGGACCCAGTACTTC.

The chain is built from TRBV28 and TRBJ2-4; 11 bases match TRBD2. The CDR3 has 18 amino acids. Germline CDR1 and CDR2: MDHEN and SYDVKM. V dropped 7 bases and J dropped 0; count of bases not matched to a gene: 11. Written as DNA, the CDR3 is TGTGCCAGCATGACCGGGACTAGCGGCTTAATAGCCAAAAACATTCAGTACTTC. It is translated as CASMTGTSGLIAKNIQYF.

The chain couples TRBV7-8 to TRBJ2-7; 7 bases agree with TRBD2. With V trimmed by 2 bases and J by 3 bases, 7 bases remained unmatched. CDR1 SGHVS and CDR2 FQNEAQ come from the germline V gene. CDR3 length equals 15 residues. CDR3 loop: CASSLSLAVGYEQYV. DNA of the CDR3: TGTGCCAGCAGCTTATCCCTAGCGGTAGGCTACGAGCAGTACGTC.

The chain carries TRBV9 and TRBJ2-5; 13 bases are a match to TRBD2. Germline V lookup: CDR1 SGDLS, CDR2 YYNGEE. V shed 1 base, J shed 4 bases, and the junction held 1 base outside the gene matches. The length of the CDR3 is 15 residues. CDR3 bases: TGTGCCAGCAGCGTAAGACTAGCGGGAGGAGAGACCCAGTACTTC. It codes for CASSVRLAGGETQYF.

This rearrangement joins TRBV11-1 to TRBJ1-6, with no clear D. CDR1 is SGHAT, CDR2 FQDESV, per germline (reference sequence). Deletions cut 3 bases from V and 7 bases from J, with 10 bases between. The CDR3 is 14 residues long. CDR3 residues: CASSLGMGNSPLHF. CDR3 DNA sequence: TGTGCCAGCAGCTTGGGCATGGGCAATTCACCCCTCCACTTT. Using reference TRBV11-1 and TRBJ1-6 for the parts outside the CDR3, the full variable domain is EAEVAQSPRYKITEKSQAVAFWCDPISGHATLYWYRQILGQGPELLVQFQDESVVDDSQLPKDRFSAERLKGVDSTLKIQPAELGDSAMYLCASSLGMGNSPLHFGNGTRLTVT.

The chain is built from TRBV3-1 (or the pseudogene TRBV3-2) and TRBJ1-1, with D perhaps TRBD1 (6 bases). There are 14 residues in the CDR3. Germline CDR1 LGHDT, CDR2 YNNKEL (reference sequence). Trimming stripped 1 base from V and 1 base from J, with 7 bases between. DNA for the CDR3: TGTGCCAGCAGCCAAGTACAGGGGAACACTGAAGCTTTCTTT. Its protein is CASSQVQGNTEAFF.

The chain is built from TRBV6-5 and TRBJ1-1, with D tentatively TRBD1 (6 bases). Germline values: CDR1 MNHEY, CDR2 SVGAGI. The CDR3 is 14 amino acids. The germline V and J ends were trimmed by 7 bases and 3 bases, with 15 bases remaining between them. CDR3 sequence: CASNLGQYYTEAFF. The CDR3 DNA is TGTGCCAGCAACCTAGGACAGTACTACACTGAAGCTTTCTTT.

This chain links TRBV7-2 with TRBJ2-6; perhaps TRBD1 as D (5 bases). This CDR3 is 14 amino acids long. Germline CDR1 SGHTA, CDR2 FQGNSA. Between the trimmed V and J ends, which lost 6 bases and 1 base, there was a span of 7 bases. This CDR3 is CASRPGSGANVLTF. For the CDR3, the DNA is TGTGCCAGCAGACCAGGGTCTGGGGCCAACGTCCTGACTTTC.

This clone was counted a single time. The gene calls are TRBV11-3 and TRBJ2-3; possibly TRBD2 for D (6 bases). CDR1 SGHNT and CDR2 YENEEA come from the germline V gene. Deletions cut 4 bases from V and 15 bases from J, with 23 bases between. The CDR3 covers 14 residues. CDR3: CASSSSPLGTSRYF. For the CDR3, the DNA is TGTGCCAGCAGCTCCAGCCCGTTAGGGACTTCTCGATATTTT.